Listed below are T cell receptor beta chains from one sample, sequenced in a study of shared clonotypes between healthy human individuals. Method: immunoSEQ multiplex PCR; TCRdb's copy keeps in-frame clones and lacks some. The sample consists of roughly 1 million clones, 70% to 80% of them appearing once. Sequenced: memory CD4+ T cells from PBMCs. Source of these receptors: a man aged 18-30 years in good health. Some clones in this sample may be carry-over from other donors' samples. Both conserved end residues are part of each CDR3. Fields, in order: clone size, J gene, D gene, V gene, CDR3 DNA, CDR3 protein. The D gene is left open where the match is weak. Size values are once, few and many counts, or a class for expanded clones, and some rows have none.

size: -
J: TRBJ2-1
D: TRBD2
V: TRBV18
DNA: TGTGCCAGCTCCCCTAGCGGGAGTGAGGGTGAGCAGTTCTTC
CDR3: CASSPSGSEGEQFF

size: -
J: TRBJ2-5
D: TRBD1
V: TRBV2
DNA: TGTGCCAGCAGAGCAGGGGGAGAGACCCAGTACTTC
CDR3: CASRAGGETQYF

size: -
J: TRBJ2-1
D: -
V: TRBV5-5
DNA: TGTGCCAGCAGCCATATACCCGGGACACGCCGCCTCAATGAGCAGTTCTTC
CDR3: CASSHIPGTRRLNEQFF

size: -
J: TRBJ2-5
D: -
V: TRBV11-2
DNA: TGTGCCAGCAGCCCCTTGTCGGAGCAAGAGACCCAGTACTTC
CDR3: CASSPLSEQETQYF

size: -
J: TRBJ1-2
D: TRBD1
V: TRBV18
DNA: TGTGCCAGCTCACCAAACCGACAGGGGGACTATGGCTACACCTTC
CDR3: CASSPNRQGDYGYTF

size: -
J: TRBJ2-5
D: -
V: TRBV28
DNA: TGTGCCAGCAGTCGACCCTTAGGTAGAGAGACCCAGTACTTC
CDR3: CASSRPLGRETQYF

size: -
J: TRBJ2-7
D: -
V: TRBV30
DNA: TGTGCCTGGAGTGAATCCCGGGAGCAGTACTTC
CDR3: CAWSESREQYF

size: -
J: TRBJ2-7
D: TRBD1
V: TRBV13
DNA: TGTGCCAGCAGCTTAAGTATCGGACAGGGGGCGAGGGAGCAGTACTTC
CDR3: CASSLSIGQGAREQYF

size: -
J: TRBJ1-1
D: TRBD1
V: TRBV18
DNA: TGTGCCAGCTCACTGGACAGGGTCCTACAAAACACTGAAGCTTTCTTT
CDR3: CASSLDRVLQNTEAFF

size: -
J: TRBJ2-3
D: TRBD2
V: TRBV6-1
DNA: TGTGCCAGCCTTCGACTAGCGGGCACAGATACGCAGTATTTT
CDR3: CASLRLAGTDTQYF

size: -
J: TRBJ2-2
D: -
V: TRBV28
DNA: TGTGCCAGCAGTTCCCTCGGCCGGAACACCGGGGAGCTGTTTTTT
CDR3: CASSSLGRNTGELFF

size: -
J: TRBJ2-1
D: TRBD1
V: TRBV11-3
DNA: TGTGCCAGCAGCTTCGACGGACAGGGCGATGAGCAGTTCTTC
CDR3: CASSFDGQGDEQFF

size: -
J: TRBJ2-5
D: -
V: TRBV28
DNA: TGTGCCAGCAGTTTATCAGAGACCCAGTACTTC
CDR3: CASSLSETQYF

size: -
J: TRBJ2-2
D: -
V: TRBV19
DNA: TGTGCCAGTAGTTCCCTGTCGGGAGCGGACGGGGAGCTGTTTTTT
CDR3: CASSSLSGADGELFF

size: -
J: TRBJ2-7
D: TRBD1
V: TRBV2
DNA: TGTGCCAGCACCTTGACCGGGACAGGGTTCGGCGAGCAGTACTTC
CDR3: CASTLTGTGFGEQYF

size: -
J: TRBJ2-1
D: TRBD2
V: TRBV4-2
DNA: TGTGCCAGCAGCCCGCGACTAGCGGGAGGGTACAATGAGCAGTTCTTC
CDR3: CASSPRLAGGYNEQFF

size: -
J: TRBJ1-3
D: -
V: TRBV7-3
DNA: TGTGCCAGCAGCTTAACGGCCCCGTCTTACTCTGGAAACACCATATATTTT
CDR3: CASSLTAPSYSGNTIYF

size: -
J: TRBJ2-1
D: -
V: TRBV5-1
DNA: TGCGCCAGCAGCTTGGCTGGCGGCGCGAAATACAATGAGCAGTTCTTC
CDR3: CASSLAGGAKYNEQFF

size: once
J: TRBJ2-7
D: -
V: TRBV28
DNA: TGTGCCAGCAGTTTTTACCCTTCCTACGAGCAGTACTTC
CDR3: CASSFYPSYEQYF

size: -
J: TRBJ2-7
D: -
V: TRBV5-1
DNA: TGCGCCAGCAGCTTGGGGGGCCGCAGCTCCTACGAGCAGTACTTC
CDR3: CASSLGGRSSYEQYF

size: -
J: TRBJ2-3
D: TRBD1
V: TRBV7-2
DNA: TGTGCCAGCAGCTTAGCGGGACAGGGGAGGCTTACGCAGTATTTT
CDR3: CASSLAGQGRLTQYF

size: -
J: TRBJ2-7
D: -
V: TRBV7-3
DNA: TGTGCCAGCAGCCGAACTGGGGGCTCCTACGAGCAGTACTTC
CDR3: CASSRTGGSYEQYF

size: once
J: TRBJ2-7
D: -
V: TRBV28
DNA: TGTGCCAGCAGTCCCCATGGGCCCAGCTACGAGCAGTACTTC
CDR3: CASSPHGPSYEQYF

size: -
J: TRBJ2-1
D: -
V: TRBV10-3
DNA: TGTGCCATCAGTGGAGGGACTGCTAATGAGCAGTTCTTC
CDR3: CAISGGTANEQFF

size: -
J: TRBJ1-5
D: -
V: TRBV7-8
DNA: TGTGCCAGCAGCTACATATCAAGGGATCAGCCCCAGCATTTT
CDR3: CASSYISRDQPQHF

size: -
J: TRBJ2-7
D: -
V: TRBV10-3
DNA: TGTGCCATCAGTGAGAGGGTAGGGCCATTCGAGCAGTACTTC
CDR3: CAISERVGPFEQYF

size: -
J: TRBJ1-5
D: TRBD1
V: TRBV28
DNA: TGTGCCACGTCGAGGACAGGGAGGTATCAGCCCCAGCATTTT
CDR3: CATSRTGRYQPQHF

size: -
J: TRBJ2-5
D: TRBD2
V: TRBV7-2
DNA: TGTGCCAGCAGCTTCGTCGGGACTAGGGGTGACGAGACCCAGTACTTC
CDR3: CASSFVGTRGDETQYF

size: few
J: TRBJ1-1
D: -
V: TRBV2
DNA: TGTGCCAGCTCCCCCTGGGTGGACACTGAAGCTTTCTTT
CDR3: CASSPWVDTEAFF

size: few
J: TRBJ1-5
D: -
V: TRBV27
DNA: TGTGCCAGCAGCAGCCACGGGACCGCCCGCATGGAGCCCCAGCATTTT
CDR3: CASSSHGTARMEPQHF

size: once
J: TRBJ2-5
D: -
V: TRBV19
DNA: TGTGCCAGTAGTATAGGCCCCCCAGGGGAGACCCAGTACTTC
CDR3: CASSIGPPGETQYF

size: -
J: TRBJ2-2
D: TRBD2
V: TRBV5-4
DNA: TGTGCCAGCGGCACCGGGACTAGCGGGAGGAGCACCGGGGAGCTGTTTTTT
CDR3: CASGTGTSGRSTGELFF

size: -
J: TRBJ2-5
D: -
V: TRBV6-5
DNA: TGTGCCAGCAGTTACACCGGCGCCCCAGGAGAGACCCAGTACTTC
CDR3: CASSYTGAPGETQYF

size: -
J: TRBJ1-5
D: TRBD1
V: TRBV5-1
DNA: TGCGCCAGCCGCATAGGGGACAGTAGCAATCAGCCCCAGCATTTT
CDR3: CASRIGDSSNQPQHF

size: -
J: TRBJ1-1
D: -
V: TRBV15
DNA: TGTGCCACCGGCAGGAGCGCGGACACTGAAGCTTTCTTT
CDR3: CATGRSADTEAFF

size: -
J: TRBJ2-7
D: -
V: TRBV7-2
DNA: TGTGCCAGCAGCATCTCCTACGAGCAGTACTTC
CDR3: CASSISYEQYF

size: -
J: TRBJ2-7
D: -
V: TRBV6-6
DNA: TGTGCCAGCAGACAGCCCACGGGATACGAGCAGTACTTC
CDR3: CASRQPTGYEQYF

size: once
J: TRBJ1-2
D: TRBD1
V: TRBV6-5
DNA: TGTGCCAGCAGGGGACAGGGGCCCTACTATGGCTACACCTTC
CDR3: CASRGQGPYYGYTF

size: -
J: TRBJ2-7
D: -
V: TRBV6-1
DNA: TGTGCCAGCAGTGACGGGGGTACCTACGAGCAGTACTTC
CDR3: CASSDGGTYEQYF

size: -
J: TRBJ1-2
D: TRBD1
V: TRBV6-6
DNA: TGTGCCAGCAGTGCACAGGGGGCGCGTGGCTACACCTTC
CDR3: CASSAQGARGYTF

size: -
J: TRBJ1-5
D: TRBD1
V: TRBV28
DNA: TGTGCCAGCAGTAAGGGACAGGGGGTACCAGGCAATCAGCCCCAGCATTTT
CDR3: CASSKGQGVPGNQPQHF

size: -
J: TRBJ2-7
D: -
V: TRBV7-2
DNA: TGTGCCAGCAGCATCCGGGTCGGAAGCTCCTACGAGCAGTACTTC
CDR3: CASSIRVGSSYEQYF

size: few
J: TRBJ2-7
D: TRBD2
V: TRBV11-2
DNA: TGTGCCAGCAGCTTAGATGGGACTAGCGGGAGCGAGCAGTACTTC
CDR3: CASSLDGTSGSEQYF

size: -
J: TRBJ2-7
D: -
V: TRBV5-6
DNA: TGTGCCAGCAGCTCTGGGAGCTACGAGCAGTACTTC
CDR3: CASSSGSYEQYF

size: -
J: TRBJ1-1
D: TRBD1
V: TRBV29-1
DNA: TGCAGCGTTCTTGGGACAGCAAAACGAACTTTCTTT
CDR3: CSVLGTAKRTFF

size: -
J: TRBJ1-3
D: TRBD1
V: TRBV9
DNA: TGTGCCAGCAGCGCCCTAAACACAGGGGCCGGAAACACCATATATTTT
CDR3: CASSALNTGAGNTIYF

size: few
J: TRBJ2-7
D: TRBD1
V: TRBV2
DNA: TGTGCCAGCAAACAGGGGGTATACGAGCAGTACTTC
CDR3: CASKQGVYEQYF

size: -
J: TRBJ1-2
D: -
V: TRBV7-3
DNA: TGTGCCAGCAGCTTAACGGGGGCAGGGACTCGCTATGGCTACACCTTC
CDR3: CASSLTGAGTRYGYTF

size: few
J: TRBJ1-1
D: -
V: TRBV4-1
DNA: TGCGCCAGCAGCCAAGTTCCGGAACACCTGAACACTGAAGCTTTCTTT
CDR3: CASSQVPEHLNTEAFF

size: many
J: TRBJ1-4
D: -
V: TRBV30
DNA: TGTGCCTGGAGCCTGGAAAGGAATGAAAAACTGTTTTTT
CDR3: CAWSLERNEKLFF

size: -
J: TRBJ2-5
D: -
V: TRBV5-1
DNA: TGCGCCAGCAGCTCGCTAGAGACGGAGACCCAGTACTTC
CDR3: CASSSLETETQYF

size: -
J: TRBJ2-7
D: TRBD2
V: TRBV4-2
DNA: TGTGCCAGCAGCTTACTAGCGGGAGCCTACGAGCAGTACTTC
CDR3: CASSLLAGAYEQYF

size: -
J: TRBJ2-7
D: TRBD2
V: TRBV7-2
DNA: TGTGCCAGCAGCACCCGCGCCGGGCGGGAGGGGAGCGAGCAGTACTTC
CDR3: CASSTRAGREGSEQYF

size: many
J: TRBJ1-1
D: -
V: TRBV9
DNA: TGTGCCAGCAGCTCCCAGACAGGTTTGAACACTGAAGCTTTCTTT
CDR3: CASSSQTGLNTEAFF

size: -
J: TRBJ1-2
D: -
V: TRBV30
DNA: TGTGCCTGGAGTGTACCAGACAGGCGAAACTATGGCTACACCTTC
CDR3: CAWSVPDRRNYGYTF

size: -
J: TRBJ2-7
D: TRBD2
V: TRBV7-8
DNA: TGTGCCAGCGGAAGGACTAGCGGATCCTACGAGCAGTACTTC
CDR3: CASGRTSGSYEQYF

size: -
J: TRBJ2-1
D: TRBD2
V: TRBV9
DNA: TGTGCCAGCAGCGTAGCGGCTAGCGGGACTGCTTACAATGAGCAGTTCTTC
CDR3: CASSVAASGTAYNEQFF

size: many
J: TRBJ2-3
D: TRBD1
V: TRBV27
DNA: TGTGCCAGCAGCCGGGACAGCCAGGAGGCAGATACGCAGTATTTT
CDR3: CASSRDSQEADTQYF

size: once
J: TRBJ1-1
D: -
V: TRBV5-4
DNA: TGTGCCAGCAGCTTCCGGGGAAAACCTGAAGCTTTCTTT
CDR3: CASSFRGKPEAFF